This T cell receptor beta chain appears in the sequencing data of a study of blood T cell repertoires in COVID-19. Overall study: T cells, B-cell-depleted T cells, or PBMCs provided the cDNA or gDNA that served as material.

Enrolled during active infection, Seattle patients were then followed longitudinally. As processed by the authors: Counts of nucleated cells, estimated from reference gene primer amplification, were obtained. The table came from immunoSEQ multiplex PCR; TCRdb's copy has only in-frame clones and leaves some out. V, J and clone size are those of that table, while D and trimming were read from the DNA. The table shows approximately 350,000 clones, with around 90% occurring only once. The CDR3 totals 15 residues. The receptor comes from a woman under 40 with COVID-19, enrolled during active disease. Sequenced material: peripheral blood. The genes are TRBV1 and TRBJ2-1; the D call in the table, TRBD2, was not verified against the DNA. TRBV1 is recorded as a pseudogene. The CDR3 is CTSSQDRVAHNEQFF. In DNA, the CDR3 is TGCACCAGCAGCCAAGATCGAGTAGCCCACAATGAGCAGTTCTTC.